Listed here are 10 T cell receptor beta chains from one sample, sequenced in a study of blood T cells in healthy people across ages. PCR was performed a second time for roughly 7 to 12 cycles using a sample-barcoded 5' primer and a J-beta primer mix. TCRdb processed the 5' RACE reads anew with MiXCR; each CDR3 protein has one entry. The data show more than 1.4 million distinct CDR3 sequences, 35% to 45% seen once. The material sequenced was blood. These receptors were collected from a woman between 18 and 30 years old in good health.

V gene TRBV30 combines with J gene TRBJ1-5; the D gene is possibly TRBD1 (6 bases). V shed 1 base and J shed 5 bases, with 9 bases lying between them. Looked up from germline, CDR1 is GTSNPN and CDR2 is SVGIG (reference sequence). The CDR3 contains 13 residues. The CDR3 bases are TGTGCCTGGAGTGAACAGGGTGATCAGCCCCAGCATTTT. Translated: CAWSEQGDQPQHF.

The J gene is TRBJ2-5, the V gene TRBV7-9; possibly TRBD1 or TRBD2 for D (5 bases each). The J call is uncertain, as TRBJ2-7 better fits the DNA end. The CDR3 spans 13 residues. Germline CDR1 and CDR2: SEHNR and FQNEAQ (reference sequence). The CDR3 reads CASSLLRGDEQYF. The CDR3 DNA is TGTGCCAGCAGCTTGCTGAGGGGCGACGAGCAGTACTTC.

In this sample, this clonotype turned up once. The junction and the germline gene differ at one end; a read error may be behind it. The chain's CDR3 is CASSLAPMGSYNEQFF. The CDR3, as DNA: TGTGCTAGCAGCTTAGCCCCGATGGGCTCCTACAATGAGCAGTTCTTC. This chain uses TRBV7-7 with TRBJ2-1; D ambiguous. CDR3 length equals 16 residues. Germline lookup yields CDR1 SSHAT and CDR2 FNYEAQ (reference sequence).

V gene TRBV20-1 combines with J gene TRBJ2-1, with 12 bases matching TRBD2. Germline CDR1 reads DFQATT; CDR2 reads SNEGSKA (reference sequence). This CDR3 region has 15 residues. Trimming at V came to 5 bases and at J to 6 bases, leaving 8 bases not matched to a gene. CDR3 sequence (DNA): TGCAGTGCTGGAGGACTAGCGGGAAAGGGCAATGAGCAGTTCTTC. Residues: CSAGGLAGKGNEQFF.

The DNA for the CDR3 is TGCGCCAGCAGCCCCCTAGGGACCACTGAAGCTTTCTTT. It encodes CASSPLGTTEAFF. The chain couples TRBV5-1 to TRBJ1-1, with a tentative D call TRBD1 (5 bases). The germline CDR1 and CDR2 sequences are SGHRS and YFSETQ. CDR3 length: 13 amino acids. V lost 4 bases, J lost 4 bases, and 11 bases lay in between.

The chain links TRBV6-2 or TRBV6-3 to TRBJ1-1; no firm D call. The CDR3 covers 14 residues. In germline, CDR1 is MNHEY, CDR2 SVGEGT. V dropped 0 bases and J dropped 4 bases, with 9 bases sitting between them. CDR3 in amino acids: CASSYSRVGTEAFF. CDR3 DNA sequence: TGTGCCAGCAGTTACTCGAGAGTAGGCACTGAAGCTTTCTTT.

V gene TRBV5-1 combines with J gene TRBJ2-5; 11 nucleotides agree with TRBD1. The end of the DNA is better explained by TRBJ2-7, so the J call may be wrong. Germline loops: CDR1 SGHRS, CDR2 YFSETQ. The CDR3 length is 15 residues. The CDR3 DNA reads TGCGCCAGCAGCTGGAGTTCGGGACAGGGGGTCGAGCAGTACTTC. This sequence encodes CASSWSSGQGVEQYF.

This clonotype was counted at least ten times. The chain couples TRBV7-2 to TRBJ1-1; D not certain. The CDR3 runs to 14 residues. Looked up from germline, CDR1 is SGHTA and CDR2 is FQGNSA. The V end lost 1 base, the J end lost 0 bases, and 6 bases lay between the germline ends. The CDR3 DNA sequence: TGTGCCAGCAGCTTAGGACGGATGAACACTGAAGCTTTCTTT. This encodes CASSLGRMNTEAFF. The variable domain in full, completed from reference TRBV7-2 and TRBJ1-1, reads GAGVSQSPSNKVTEKGKDVELRCDPISGHTALYWYRQSLGQGLEFLIYFQGNSAPDKSGLPSDRFSAERTGGSVSTLTIQRTQQEDSAVYLCASSLGRMNTEAFFGQGTRLTVV.

The rearrangement uses TRBV20-1 and TRBJ2-5; 11 bases line up with TRBD2. The J call is uncertain, as TRBJ2-7 better fits the DNA end. Per the germline V gene, CDR1 is DFQATT and CDR2 is SNEGSKA (reference sequence). The CDR3 has 15 residues. CDR3 in DNA: TGCAGTGCTAGAGAGTCTAGCGGGGGGCGCTACGAGCAGTACTTC. Its translation is CSARESSGGRYEQYF.

The chain employs TRBV3-1 and TRBJ2-4; weak D call: TRBD2 (5 bases). Per germline, CDR1 LGHDT and CDR2 YNNKEL (reference sequence). Trimming cost V 6 bases and J 13 bases, with 22 bases left between them. This CDR3 spans 14 amino acids. In DNA form, the CDR3 reads TGTGCCAGCAGAAGCAGTCCTAGGACGGAGGAGCAGTACTTC. Translated: CASRSSPRTEEQYF. Drawing the rest from reference TRBV3-1 and TRBJ2-4, the complete variable domain is DTAVSQTPKYLVTQMGNDKSIKCEQNLGHDTMYWYKQDSKKFLKIMFSYNNKELIINETVPNRFSPKSPDKAHLNLHINSLELGDSAVYFCASRSSPRTEEQYFGAGTRLSVL.